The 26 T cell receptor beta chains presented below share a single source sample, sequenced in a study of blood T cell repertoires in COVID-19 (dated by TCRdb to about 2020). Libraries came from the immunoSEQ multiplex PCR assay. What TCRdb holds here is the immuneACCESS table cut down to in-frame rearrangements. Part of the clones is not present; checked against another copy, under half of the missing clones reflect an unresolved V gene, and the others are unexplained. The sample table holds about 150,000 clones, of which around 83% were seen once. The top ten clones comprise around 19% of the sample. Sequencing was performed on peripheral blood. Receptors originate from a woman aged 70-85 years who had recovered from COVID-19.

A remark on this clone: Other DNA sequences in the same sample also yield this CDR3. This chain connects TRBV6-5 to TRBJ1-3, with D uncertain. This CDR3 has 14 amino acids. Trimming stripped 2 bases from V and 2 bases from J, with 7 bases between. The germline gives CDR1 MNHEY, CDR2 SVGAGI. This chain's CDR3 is CASSYGKPGNTIYF. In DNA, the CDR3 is TGTGCCAGCAGTTACGGCAAACCTGGAAACACCATATATTTT.

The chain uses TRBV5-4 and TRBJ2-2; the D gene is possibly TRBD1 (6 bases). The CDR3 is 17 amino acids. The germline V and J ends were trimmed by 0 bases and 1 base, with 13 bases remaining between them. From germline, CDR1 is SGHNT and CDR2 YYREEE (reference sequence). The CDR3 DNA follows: TGTGCCAGCAGCTTGGGGGTTGGGGGCCTGAACACCGGGGAGCTGTTTTTT. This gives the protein CASSLGVGGLNTGELFF.

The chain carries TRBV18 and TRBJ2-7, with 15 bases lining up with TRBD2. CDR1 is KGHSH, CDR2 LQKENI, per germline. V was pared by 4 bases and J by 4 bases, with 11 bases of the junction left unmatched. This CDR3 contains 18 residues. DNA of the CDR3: TGTGCCAGCTCACTGCCGGGACTAGCGGGGGGCACTGGTTACGAGCAGTACTTC. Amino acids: CASSLPGLAGGTGYEQYF.

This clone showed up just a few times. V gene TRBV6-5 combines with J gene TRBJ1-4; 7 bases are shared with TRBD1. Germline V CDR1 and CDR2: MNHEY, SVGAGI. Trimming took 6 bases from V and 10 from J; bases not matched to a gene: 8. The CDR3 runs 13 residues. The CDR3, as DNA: TGTGCCAGCAGCCCACAGGGGTGGGGAAAACTGTTTTTT. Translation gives CASSPQGWGKLFF.

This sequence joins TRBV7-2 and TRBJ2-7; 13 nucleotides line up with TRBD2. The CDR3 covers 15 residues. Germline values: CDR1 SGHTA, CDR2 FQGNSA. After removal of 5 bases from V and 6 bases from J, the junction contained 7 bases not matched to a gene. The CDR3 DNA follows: TGTGCCAGCAGCCCCACTAGCGGGAGGGTCGTCGAGCAGTACTTC. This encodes CASSPTSGRVVEQYF. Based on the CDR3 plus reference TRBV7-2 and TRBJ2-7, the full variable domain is GAGVSQSPSNKVTEKGKDVELRCDPISGHTALYWYRQSLGQGLEFLIYFQGNSAPDKSGLPSDRFSAERTGGSVSTLTIQRTQQEDSAVYLCASSPTSGRVVEQYFGPGTRLTVT.

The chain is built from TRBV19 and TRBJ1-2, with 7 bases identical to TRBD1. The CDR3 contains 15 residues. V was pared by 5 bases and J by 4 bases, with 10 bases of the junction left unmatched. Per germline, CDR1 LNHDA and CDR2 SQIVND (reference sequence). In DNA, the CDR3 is TGTGCCAGTAGTTCCATCTCAGGGGGAGCCTATGGCTACACCTTC. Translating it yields CASSSISGGAYGYTF.

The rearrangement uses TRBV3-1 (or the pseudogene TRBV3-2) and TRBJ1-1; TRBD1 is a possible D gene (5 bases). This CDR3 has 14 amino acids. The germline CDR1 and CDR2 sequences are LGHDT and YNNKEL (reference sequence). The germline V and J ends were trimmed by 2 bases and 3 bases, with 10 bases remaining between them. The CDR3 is CASSQQGSHTEAFF. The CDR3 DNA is TGTGCCAGCAGCCAACAGGGCTCCCACACTGAAGCTTTCTTT.

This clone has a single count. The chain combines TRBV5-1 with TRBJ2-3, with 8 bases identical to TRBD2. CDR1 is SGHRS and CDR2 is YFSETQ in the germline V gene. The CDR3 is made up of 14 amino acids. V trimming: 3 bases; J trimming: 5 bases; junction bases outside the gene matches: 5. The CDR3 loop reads CASSSSGGGDTQYF. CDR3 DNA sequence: TGCGCCAGCAGCTCCAGCGGGGGCGGAGATACGCAGTATTTT.

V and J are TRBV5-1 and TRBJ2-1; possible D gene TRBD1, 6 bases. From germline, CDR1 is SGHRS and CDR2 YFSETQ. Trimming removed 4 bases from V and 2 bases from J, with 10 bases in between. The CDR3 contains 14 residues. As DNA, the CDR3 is TGCGCCAGCAGCGGACAGCCCCCCTACAATGAGCAGTTCTTC. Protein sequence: CASSGQPPYNEQFF.

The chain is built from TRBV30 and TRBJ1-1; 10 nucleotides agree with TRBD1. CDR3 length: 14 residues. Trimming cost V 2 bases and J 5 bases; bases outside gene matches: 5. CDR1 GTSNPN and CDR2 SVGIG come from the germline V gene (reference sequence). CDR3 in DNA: TGTGCCTGGAGTACGGGACAGGGGATGACTGAAGCTTTCTTT. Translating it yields CAWSTGQGMTEAFF.

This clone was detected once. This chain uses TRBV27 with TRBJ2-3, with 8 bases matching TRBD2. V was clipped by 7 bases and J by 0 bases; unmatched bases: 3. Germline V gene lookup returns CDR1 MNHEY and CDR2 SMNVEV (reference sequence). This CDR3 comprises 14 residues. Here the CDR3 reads CASISSGSTDTQYF. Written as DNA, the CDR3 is TGTGCCAGCATCTCTAGCGGGAGCACAGATACGCAGTATTTT.

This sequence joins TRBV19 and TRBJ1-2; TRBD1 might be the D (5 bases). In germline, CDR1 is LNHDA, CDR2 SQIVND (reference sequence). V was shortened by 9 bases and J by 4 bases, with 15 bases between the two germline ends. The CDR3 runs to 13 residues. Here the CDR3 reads CASRGAGLYGYTF. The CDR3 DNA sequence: TGTGCCAGCCGCGGGGCTGGCCTCTATGGCTACACCTTC.

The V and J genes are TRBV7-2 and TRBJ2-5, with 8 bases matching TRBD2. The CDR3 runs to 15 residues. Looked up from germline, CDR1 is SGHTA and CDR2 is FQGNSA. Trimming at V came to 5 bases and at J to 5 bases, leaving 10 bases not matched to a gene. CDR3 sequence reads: CASSPGASGWETQYF. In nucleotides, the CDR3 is TGTGCCAGCAGCCCAGGTGCTAGCGGGTGGGAGACCCAGTACTTC.

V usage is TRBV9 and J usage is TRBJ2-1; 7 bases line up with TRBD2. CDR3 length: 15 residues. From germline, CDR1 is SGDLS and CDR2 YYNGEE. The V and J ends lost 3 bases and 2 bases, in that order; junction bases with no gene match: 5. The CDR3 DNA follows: TGTGCCAGCAGCGGGGGCGCGGGGGCCTACAATGAGCAGTTCTTC. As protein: CASSGGAGAYNEQFF.

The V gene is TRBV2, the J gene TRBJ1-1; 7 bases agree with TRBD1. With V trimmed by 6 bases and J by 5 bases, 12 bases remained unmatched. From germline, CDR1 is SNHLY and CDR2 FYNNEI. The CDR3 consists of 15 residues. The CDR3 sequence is CASRLRTGPRTEAFF. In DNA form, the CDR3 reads TGTGCCAGCAGGTTGAGGACAGGCCCAAGGACTGAAGCTTTCTTT.

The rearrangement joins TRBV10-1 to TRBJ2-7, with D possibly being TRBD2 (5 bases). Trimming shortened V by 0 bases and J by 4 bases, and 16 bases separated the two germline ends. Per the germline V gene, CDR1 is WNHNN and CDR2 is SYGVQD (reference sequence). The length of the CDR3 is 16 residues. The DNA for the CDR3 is TGCGCCAGCAGTGAGTCCCAGTTCGGAGGCTGGTACGAGCAGTACTTC. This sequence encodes CASSESQFGGWYEQYF.

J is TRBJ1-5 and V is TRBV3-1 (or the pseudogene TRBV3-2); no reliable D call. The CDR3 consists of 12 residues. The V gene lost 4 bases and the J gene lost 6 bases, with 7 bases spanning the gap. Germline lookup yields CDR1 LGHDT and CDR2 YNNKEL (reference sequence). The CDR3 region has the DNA TGTGCCAGCAGCCCCCGGGGTCAGCCCCAGCATTTT. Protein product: CASSPRGQPQHF.

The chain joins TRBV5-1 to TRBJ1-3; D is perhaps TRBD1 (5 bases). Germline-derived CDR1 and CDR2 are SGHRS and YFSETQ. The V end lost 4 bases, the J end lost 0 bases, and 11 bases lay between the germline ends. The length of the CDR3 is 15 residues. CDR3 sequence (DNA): TGCGCCAGCAGCCCCGGGGGGGGCTCTGGAAACACCATATATTTT. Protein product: CASSPGGGSGNTIYF.

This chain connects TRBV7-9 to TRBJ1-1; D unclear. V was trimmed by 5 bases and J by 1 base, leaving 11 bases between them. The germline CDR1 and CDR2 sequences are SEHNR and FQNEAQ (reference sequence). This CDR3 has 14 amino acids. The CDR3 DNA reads TGTGCCAGCAGCCCCAGGTCCCCGAACACTGAAGCTTTCTTT. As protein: CASSPRSPNTEAFF. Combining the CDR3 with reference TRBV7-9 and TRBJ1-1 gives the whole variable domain DTGVSQNPRHKITKRGQNVTFRCDPISEHNRLYWYRQTLGQGPEFLTYFQNEAQLEKSRLLSDRFSAERPKGSFSTLEIQRTEQGDSAMYLCASSPRSPNTEAFFGQGTRLTVV.

This CDR3 is CASSLGAVNTEAFF. CDR3 coding DNA: TGTGCCAGCAGCTTGGGGGCCGTGAACACTGAAGCTTTCTTT. This rearrangement joins TRBV5-4 to TRBJ1-1; D is undetermined. The CDR3 totals 14 residues. CDR1 is SGHNT, CDR2 YYREEE, per germline (reference sequence). Trimming shortened V by 0 bases and J by 0 bases, and 6 bases separated the two germline ends. The complete variable domain, with remaining parts taken from reference TRBV5-4 and TRBJ1-1, reads ETGVTQSPTHLIKTRGQQVTLRCSSQSGHNTVSWYQQALGQGPQFIFQYYREEENGRGNFPPRFSGLQFPNYSSELNVNALELDDSALYLCASSLGAVNTEAFFGQGTRLTVV.

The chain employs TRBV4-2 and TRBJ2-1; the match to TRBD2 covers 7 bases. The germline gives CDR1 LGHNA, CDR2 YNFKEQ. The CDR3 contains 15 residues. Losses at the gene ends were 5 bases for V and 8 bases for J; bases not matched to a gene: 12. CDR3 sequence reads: CASSSQRGRIDEQFF. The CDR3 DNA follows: TGTGCCAGCAGCTCCCAGCGGGGCCGGATCGATGAGCAGTTCTTC.

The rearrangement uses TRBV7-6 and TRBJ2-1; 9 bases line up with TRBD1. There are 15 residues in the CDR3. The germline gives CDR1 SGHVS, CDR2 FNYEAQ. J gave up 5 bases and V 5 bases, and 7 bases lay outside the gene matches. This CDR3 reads CASSHPDRGDNEQFF. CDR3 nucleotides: TGTGCCAGCAGCCACCCCGACAGGGGGGACAATGAGCAGTTCTTC.

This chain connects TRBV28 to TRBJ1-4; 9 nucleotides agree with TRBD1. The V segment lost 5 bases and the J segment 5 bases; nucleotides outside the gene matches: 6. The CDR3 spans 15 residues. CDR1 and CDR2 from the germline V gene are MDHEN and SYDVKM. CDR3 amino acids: CASSTRTGANEKLFF. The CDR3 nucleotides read TGTGCCAGCAGTACCAGGACAGGGGCAAATGAAAAACTGTTTTTT.

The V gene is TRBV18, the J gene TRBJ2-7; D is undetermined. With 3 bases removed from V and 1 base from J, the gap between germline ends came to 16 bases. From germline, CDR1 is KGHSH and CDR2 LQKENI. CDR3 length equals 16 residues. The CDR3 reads CASSPPGRPLSYEQYF. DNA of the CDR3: TGTGCCAGCTCACCCCCTGGCAGGCCATTATCCTACGAGCAGTACTTC.

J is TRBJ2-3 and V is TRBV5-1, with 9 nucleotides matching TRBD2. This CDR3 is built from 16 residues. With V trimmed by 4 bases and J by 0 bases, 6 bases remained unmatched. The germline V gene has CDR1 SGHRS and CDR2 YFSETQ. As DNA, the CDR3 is TGCGCCAGCAGCCCGGGGACTAGCCCTAGCACAGATACGCAGTATTTT. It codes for CASSPGTSPSTDTQYF.

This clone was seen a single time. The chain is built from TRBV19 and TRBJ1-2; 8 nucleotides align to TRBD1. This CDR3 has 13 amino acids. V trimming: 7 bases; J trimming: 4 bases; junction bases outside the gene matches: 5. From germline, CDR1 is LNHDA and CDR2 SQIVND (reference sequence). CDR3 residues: CASTLGQAYGYTF. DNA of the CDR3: TGTGCCAGTACCCTGGGACAGGCCTATGGCTACACCTTC.